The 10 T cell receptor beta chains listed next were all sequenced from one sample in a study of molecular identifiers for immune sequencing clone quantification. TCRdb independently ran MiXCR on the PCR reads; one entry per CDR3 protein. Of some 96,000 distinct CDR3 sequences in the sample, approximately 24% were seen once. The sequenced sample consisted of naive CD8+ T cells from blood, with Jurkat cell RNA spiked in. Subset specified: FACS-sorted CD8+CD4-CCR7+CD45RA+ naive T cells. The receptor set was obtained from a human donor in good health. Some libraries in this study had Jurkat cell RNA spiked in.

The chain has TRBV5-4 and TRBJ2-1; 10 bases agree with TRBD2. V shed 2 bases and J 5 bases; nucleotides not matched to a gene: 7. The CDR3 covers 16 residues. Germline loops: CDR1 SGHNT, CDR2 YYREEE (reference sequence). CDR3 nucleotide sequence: TGTGCCAGCAGCTTTACGGGACTAGCGAATAACAATGAGCAGTTCTTC. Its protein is CASSFTGLANNNEQFF.

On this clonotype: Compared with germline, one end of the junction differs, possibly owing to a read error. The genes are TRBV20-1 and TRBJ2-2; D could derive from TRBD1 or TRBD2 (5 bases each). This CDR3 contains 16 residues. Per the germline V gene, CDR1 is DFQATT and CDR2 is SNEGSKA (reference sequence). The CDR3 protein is CSARDWTRMNAGEPFF. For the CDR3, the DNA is TGCAGTGCTAGAGACTGGACAAGAATGAACGCCGGGGAGCCGTTTTTT.

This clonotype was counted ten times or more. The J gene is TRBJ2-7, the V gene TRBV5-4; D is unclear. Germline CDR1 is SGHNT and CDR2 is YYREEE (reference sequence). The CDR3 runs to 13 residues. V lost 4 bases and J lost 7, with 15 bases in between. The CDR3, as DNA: TGTGCCAGCAGCGACCAGACAAGCCCAGAGCAGTACTTC. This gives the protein CASSDQTSPEQYF.

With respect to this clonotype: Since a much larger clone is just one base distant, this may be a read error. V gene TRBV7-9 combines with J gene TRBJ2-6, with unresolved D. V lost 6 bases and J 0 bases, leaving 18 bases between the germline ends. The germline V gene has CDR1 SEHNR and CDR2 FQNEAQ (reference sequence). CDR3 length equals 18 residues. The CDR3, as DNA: TGTGCCAGCAGACCTCCGACAAACCGCATCTCTGGGGCCAACGTCCTGACTTTC. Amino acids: CASRPPTNRISGANVLTF.

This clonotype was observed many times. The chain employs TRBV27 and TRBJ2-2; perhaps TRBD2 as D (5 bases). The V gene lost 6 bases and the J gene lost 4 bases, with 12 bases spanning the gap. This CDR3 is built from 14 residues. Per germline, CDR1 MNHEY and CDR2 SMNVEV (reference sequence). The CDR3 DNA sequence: TGTGCCAGCAGAGCCGATAGCGCCACCGGGGAGCTGTTTTTT. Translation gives CASRADSATGELFF.

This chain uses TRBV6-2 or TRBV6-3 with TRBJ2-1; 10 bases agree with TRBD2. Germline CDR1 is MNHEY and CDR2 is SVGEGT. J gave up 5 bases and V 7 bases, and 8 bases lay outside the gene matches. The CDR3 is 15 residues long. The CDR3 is CASTPSSGGHNEQFF. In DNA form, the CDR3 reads TGTGCCAGCACCCCCAGTAGCGGGGGGCACAATGAGCAGTTCTTC.

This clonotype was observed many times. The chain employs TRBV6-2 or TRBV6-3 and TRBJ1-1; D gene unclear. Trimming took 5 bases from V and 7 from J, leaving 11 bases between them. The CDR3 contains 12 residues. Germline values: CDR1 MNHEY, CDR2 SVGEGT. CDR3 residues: CASSQGRLEAFF. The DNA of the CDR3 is TGTGCCAGCAGTCAAGGACGCCTTGAAGCTTTCTTT.

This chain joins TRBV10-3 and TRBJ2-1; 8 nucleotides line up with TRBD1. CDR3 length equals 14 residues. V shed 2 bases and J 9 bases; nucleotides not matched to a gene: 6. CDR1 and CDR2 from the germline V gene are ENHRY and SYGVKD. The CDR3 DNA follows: TGTGCCATCAGTGAGCCAGGACAGGGCGGTGAGCAGTTCTTC. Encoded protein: CAISEPGQGGEQFF.

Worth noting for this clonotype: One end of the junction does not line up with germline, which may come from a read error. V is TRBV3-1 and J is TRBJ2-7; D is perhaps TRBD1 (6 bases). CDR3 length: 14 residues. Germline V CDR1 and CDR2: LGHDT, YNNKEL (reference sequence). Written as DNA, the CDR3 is TGTGCCAGCGGCCAAGAAGGACAGCCCTGCGAGCAGTACTTC. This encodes CASGQEGQPCEQYF.

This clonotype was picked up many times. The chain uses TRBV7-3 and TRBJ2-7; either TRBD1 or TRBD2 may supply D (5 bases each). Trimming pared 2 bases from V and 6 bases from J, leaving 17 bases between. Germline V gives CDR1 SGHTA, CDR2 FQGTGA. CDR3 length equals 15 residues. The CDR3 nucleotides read TGTGCCAGCAGCTTAGCGGACTCAGGGTTGAGCGAGCAGTACTTC. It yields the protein CASSLADSGLSEQYF.